This entry lists 10 T cell receptor beta chains sequenced from one sample in a study of cytomegalovirus exposure and HLA in healthy donors. Primers for the PCR totalled 60 Vbeta and 13 Jbeta. The method was immunoSEQ multiplex PCR; TCRdb's version includes in-frame clones alone and lacks a portion of them. The repertoire table contains about 190,000 clones. Sequencing was performed on PBMCs. The receptors shown here come from a man under 40 in good health and CMV-seronegative.

V is TRBV19 and J is TRBJ2-5, with 7 bases lining up with TRBD1. Germline V gives CDR1 LNHDA, CDR2 SQIVND (reference sequence). The CDR3 spans 16 residues. V shed 3 bases and J 2 bases; nucleotides not matched to a gene: 9. CDR3 sequence (DNA): TGTGCCAGTAGTATTTGGGACAGATCCTTTCAAGAGACCCAGTACTTC. Translating it yields CASSIWDRSFQETQYF.

The chain couples TRBV27 to TRBJ2-2; 7 nucleotides agree with TRBD1. The CDR3 has 15 residues. The trim removed 2 bases at V and 0 bases at J, leaving 0 bases unmatched. Germline lookup yields CDR1 MNHEY and CDR2 SMNVEV (reference sequence). The CDR3, as DNA: TGTGCCAGCAGTTTAGGGACAGCGAACACCGGGGAGCTGTTTTTT. It encodes CASSLGTANTGELFF.

The chain joins TRBV6-6 to TRBJ2-1; the match to TRBD2 covers 8 bases. Germline trimming cut 0 bases from V and 7 bases from J; bases unmatched to any gene: 8. The CDR3 covers 16 residues. Germline loops: CDR1 MNHNY, CDR2 SVGAGI (reference sequence). The CDR3 region is CASSYSLSGGGNEQFF. CDR3 nucleotide sequence: TGTGCCAGCAGTTACTCCCTTTCGGGAGGGGGTAATGAGCAGTTCTTC.

This chain connects TRBV4-1 to TRBJ2-5, with no clear D. The CDR3 length is 12 residues. Looked up from germline, CDR1 is MGHRA and CDR2 is YSYEKL. V was trimmed by 1 base and J by 4 bases, leaving 4 bases between them. In nucleotides, the CDR3 is TGCGCCAGCAGCCAAGTAGCAGAGACCCAGTACTTC. Amino acids: CASSQVAETQYF.

The chain links TRBV7-2 to TRBJ2-7, with TRBD2 matching 10 bases. The CDR3 has 15 amino acids. V shed 0 bases and J 3 bases; nucleotides not matched to a gene: 2. Germline CDR1 reads SGHTA; CDR2 reads FQGNSA. The CDR3 DNA is TGTGCCAGCAGCTTAGCGTGGACTAGCGGCTACGAGCAGTACTTC. Translating it yields CASSLAWTSGYEQYF.

The chain joins TRBV7-9 to TRBJ2-1; D is perhaps TRBD2 (6 bases). V gave up 4 bases and J gave up 1 base, with 11 bases separating them. The CDR3 sequence is 15 residues long. Looked up from germline, CDR1 is SEHNR and CDR2 is FQNEAQ (reference sequence). The CDR3: CASSSSGTSYNEQFF. CDR3 DNA sequence: TGTGCCAGCAGCTCATCCGGGACTTCCTACAATGAGCAGTTCTTC.

The chain recombines TRBV13 with TRBJ2-2; 10 bases are a match to TRBD2. Trimming took 6 bases from V and 0 from J; bases not matched to a gene: 4. The germline V gene has CDR1 PRHDT and CDR2 FYEKMQ (reference sequence). The CDR3 has 16 amino acids. CDR3 DNA: TGTGCCAGCAGACTAGCGGGGACCACGAACACCGGGGAGCTGTTTTTT. Its protein product is CASRLAGTTNTGELFF.

The V and J genes are TRBV11-2 and TRBJ1-5; weak D call: TRBD1 (5 bases). Looked up from germline, CDR1 is SGHAT and CDR2 is FQNNGV. The CDR3 sequence is 13 residues long. Trimming cost V 5 bases and J 5 bases, with 10 bases left between them. CDR3 residues: CASSLDSHQPQHF. The CDR3 DNA follows: TGTGCCAGCAGCCTTGACAGCCATCAGCCCCAGCATTTT. Filled out from reference TRBV11-2 and TRBJ1-5, the complete variable domain reads EAGVAQSPRYKIIEKRQSVAFWCNPISGHATLYWYQQILGQGPKLLIQFQNNGVVDDSQLPKDRFSAERLKGVDSTLKIQPAKLEDSAVYLCASSLDSHQPQHFGDGTRLSIL.

The CDR3 DNA reads as TGTGCCAGCAGCCCACAGGACTACGAGCAGTACTTC. Its protein product is CASSPQDYEQYF. The V gene is TRBV7-7, the J gene TRBJ2-5; D is possibly TRBD1 (5 bases). The DNA end is more similar to TRBJ2-7, so the J call may be wrong. CDR1 SSHAT and CDR2 FNYEAQ come from the germline V gene (reference sequence). CDR3 length equals 12 residues.

This chain joins TRBV30 and TRBJ2-1; 8 positions agree with TRBD2. From germline, CDR1 is GTSNPN and CDR2 SVGIG (reference sequence). CDR3 length: 12 amino acids. J gave up 6 bases and V 6 bases, and 4 bases lay outside the gene matches. CDR3 DNA sequence: TGTGCCTGCTTACGGGGGGGCAATGAGCAGTTCTTC. Translating gives CACLRGGNEQFF.